This T cell receptor beta chain is drawn from a study of CD8+ T cells in alopecia areata. Study-level background: Those treated were given oral tofacitinib at 5 to 10 mg twice daily.

Overall study results and limits: A great number of expanded lesional clones endured in scalp and blood during tofacitinib.

The treatment: oral pan-JAK inhibitor, 5-10 mg twice daily. As part of sample collection, lesional scalp punch biopsies and peripheral blood were taken from alopecia areata patients. Extracted from the samples, RNA was reverse transcribed into cDNA to serve as the sequencing template. Repertoires were generated with immunoSEQ multiplex PCR, while TCRdb's copy carries only in-frame clones and drops some. The table has approximately 150,000 clones, approximately 52% seen once. Turning to this clone: Its antigen remains unknown.

The specimen was CD4+ T cells sorted from blood, collected between weeks 55 and 70, from a patient treated with tofacitinib. This TCR came from a human donor with alopecia areata.

The CDR3 region has the DNA TGTGCCTGGACTCGAGGGGGCACCGGGGAGCTGTTTTTT. It is translated as CAWTRGGTGELFF. The chain is built from TRBV30 and TRBJ2-2; D possibly corresponds to TRBD1 (6 bases). Germline CDR1 reads GTSNPN; CDR2 reads SVGIG (reference sequence). The germline V and J ends were trimmed by 4 bases and 4 bases, with 10 bases remaining between them. The CDR3 length is 13 residues.